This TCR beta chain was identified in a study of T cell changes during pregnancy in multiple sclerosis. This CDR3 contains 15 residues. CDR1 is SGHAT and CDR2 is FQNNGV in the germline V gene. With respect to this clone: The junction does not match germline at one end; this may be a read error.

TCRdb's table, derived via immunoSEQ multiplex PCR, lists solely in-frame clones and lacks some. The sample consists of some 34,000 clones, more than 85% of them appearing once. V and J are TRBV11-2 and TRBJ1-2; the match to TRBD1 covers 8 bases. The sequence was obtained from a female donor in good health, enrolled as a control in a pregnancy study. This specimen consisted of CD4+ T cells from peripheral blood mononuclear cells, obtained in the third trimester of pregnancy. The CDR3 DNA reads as TGCCCGCTGGACCCGGGACAGGTATCGAGCTATGGCTACACCTTC. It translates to CPLDPGQVSSYGYTF.